Below, 23 T cell receptor beta chains from the same sample are listed, as sequenced in a study of cytomegalovirus exposure and HLA in healthy donors. PCR involved 60 Vbeta and 13 Jbeta primers. Sequenced by immunoSEQ multiplex PCR; TCRdb stores in-frame clones only, minus some. The sample holds 150,000 to 170,000 clones, 70% to 80% seen once. Sequenced sample: PBMCs. The receptors here all came from a young man in good health and CMV-seronegative.

J is TRBJ2-5 and V is TRBV6-1; a weak D match, TRBD1 (6 bases). Trimming stripped 4 bases from V and 5 bases from J, with 17 bases between. Germline CDR1 is MNHNS and CDR2 is SASEGT. The CDR3 extends over 15 amino acids. CDR3 bases: TGTGCCAGCAGTGGGGGAACAGGGTTCAGTGAGACCCAGTACTTC. Protein sequence: CASSGGTGFSETQYF.

The J gene is TRBJ1-6, the V gene TRBV6-5, with TRBD1 identical over 10 bases. Unmatched junction bases numbered 7, after V lost 5 bases and J lost 9 bases. Germline assignment: CDR1 MNHEY and CDR2 SVGAGI. The CDR3 contains 15 residues. The CDR3 DNA reads TGTGCCAGCAGTCCCGGGACAGGGGTTGGTTCACCCCTCCACTTT. Translating it yields CASSPGTGVGSPLHF.

The chain joins TRBV29-1 to TRBJ2-7, with D tentatively TRBD1 (5 bases). Trimming took 0 bases from V and 5 from J, leaving 14 bases between them. Germline assignment: CDR1 SQVTM and CDR2 ANQGSEA. The CDR3 is 14 amino acids. CDR3 bases: TGCAGCGTTGAAGATTATGGGGCACCGAACGAGCAGTACTTC. It specifies CSVEDYGAPNEQYF.

The V and J genes are TRBV7-9 and TRBJ2-3; D is unclear. Germline assignment: CDR1 SEHNR and CDR2 FQNEAQ (reference sequence). The germline V and J ends were trimmed by 7 bases and 6 bases, with 17 bases remaining between them. This CDR3 region has 14 residues. The CDR3 spells CASIYFPLHDTQYF. DNA of the CDR3: TGTGCCAGCATCTATTTTCCCCTCCACGATACGCAGTATTTT.

The CDR3 is CASSGGPSYGYTF. In DNA, the CDR3 is TGTGCCAGCAGTGGGGGCCCCTCATATGGCTACACCTTC. The rearrangement links TRBV6-4 to TRBJ1-2; D possibly corresponds to TRBD1 (5 bases). The CDR3 is made up of 13 amino acids. The germline gives CDR1 MRHNA, CDR2 SNTAGT. The V end lost 4 bases, the J end lost 5 bases, and 11 bases lay between the germline ends.

V and J are TRBV7-9 and TRBJ1-2; 7 nucleotides agree with TRBD1. Germline lookup yields CDR1 SEHNR and CDR2 FQNEAQ (reference sequence). This CDR3 has 15 residues. Trimming took 5 bases from V and 4 from J; bases not matched to a gene: 10. The CDR3 sequence: CASSTYRGNGYGYTF. CDR3 bases: TGTGCCAGCAGCACGTACAGGGGCAATGGCTATGGCTACACCTTC.

Details on this clone: Distinct nucleotide sequences in the sample also encode this CDR3. The V call is TRBV28, the J call TRBJ2-7; 8 bases match TRBD1. Germline CDR1 and CDR2: MDHEN and SYDVKM. CDR3 length: 16 residues. Unmatched junction bases numbered 8, after V lost 2 bases and J lost 2 bases. CDR3 nucleotide sequence: TGTGCCAGCAGTTTACTCGCAGGGGGCCAAACCTACGAGCAGTACTTC. Translation gives CASSLLAGGQTYEQYF. The complete variable domain, with remaining parts taken from reference TRBV28 and TRBJ2-7, reads DVKVTQSSRYLVKRTGEKVFLECVQDMDHENMFWYRQDPGLGLRLIYFSYDVKMKEKGDIPEGYSVSREKKERFSLILESASTNQTSMYLCASSLLAGGQTYEQYFGPGTRLTVT.

The chain is built from TRBV5-6 and TRBJ1-2; no clear D. Germline CDR1 SGHDT, CDR2 YYEEEE. Trimming cost V 0 bases and J 3 bases, with 12 bases left between them. The CDR3 is made up of 15 amino acids. Here the CDR3 DNA reads TGTGCCAGCAGCTTGGCCGTTCGCGGGTACTATGGCTACACCTTC. Its protein is CASSLAVRGYYGYTF.

This chain joins TRBV15 and TRBJ1-2; 7 nucleotides line up with TRBD1. V shed 0 bases, J shed 3 bases, and the junction held 7 bases outside the gene matches. Germline V gene data show CDR1 as LNHNV and CDR2 as YYDKDF (reference sequence). CDR3 length equals 16 residues. DNA for the CDR3: TGTGCCACCAGCAGAGATATGGAGGGGGCCGACTATGGCTACACCTTC. The encoded protein is CATSRDMEGADYGYTF.

This CDR3 reads CASSVGGGRTDTQYF. The CDR3 DNA sequence: TGTGCCAGCAGCGTCGGCGGGGGCCGCACAGATACGCAGTATTTT. This chain uses TRBV9 with TRBJ2-3; TRBD2 might be the D (7 bases). Trimming shortened V by 2 bases and J by 1 base, and 11 bases separated the two germline ends. The length of the CDR3 is 15 residues. Germline CDR1 and CDR2: SGDLS and YYNGEE.

This chain connects TRBV9 to TRBJ2-5, with 11 bases aligning to TRBD2. The length of the CDR3 is 16 residues. Per the germline V gene, CDR1 is SGDLS and CDR2 is YYNGEE. The trim removed 0 bases at V and 3 bases at J, leaving 4 bases unmatched. CDR3 DNA: TGTGCCAGCAGCGTAGAAGTAGCGGGGGGGGAAGAGACCCAGTACTTC. It codes for CASSVEVAGGEETQYF.

The genes are TRBV4-1 and TRBJ1-3; TRBD1 is a possible D gene (6 bases). The V and J ends lost 2 bases and 2 bases respectively, with 16 bases between them. The germline V gene encodes CDR1 MGHRA and CDR2 YSYEKL. CDR3 length: 17 residues. The CDR3 DNA reads TGCGCCAGCAGCCAAACGGGGCCCGGGACAACTGGAAACACCATATATTTT. This sequence encodes CASSQTGPGTTGNTIYF.

The chain couples TRBV10-2 to TRBJ1-1; TRBD1 agrees at 9 bases. The CDR3 length is 16 residues. Per germline, CDR1 WSHSY and CDR2 SAAADI. The V gene end was trimmed by 8 bases and the J gene end by 1 base; junction bases not matched to a gene: 11. The CDR3 region is CASSSGTGRWNTEAFF. The CDR3 DNA reads as TGCGCCAGCTCCTCCGGGACAGGGAGATGGAACACTGAAGCTTTCTTT.

The V gene is TRBV7-8, the J gene TRBJ2-7; D may be TRBD1 (6 bases). Trimming cost V 3 bases and J 5 bases, with 11 bases left between them. There are 13 residues in the CDR3. The germline V gene encodes CDR1 SGHVS and CDR2 FQNEAQ. The DNA for the CDR3 is TGTGCCAGCAGCTTCCCAGGGGTGCACGAGCAGTACTTC. It codes for CASSFPGVHEQYF.

The rearrangement joins TRBV28 to TRBJ2-1; tentatively, D is TRBD1 (6 bases). CDR3 length equals 12 residues. CDR1 MDHEN and CDR2 SYDVKM come from the germline V gene. V lost 6 bases, J lost 4 bases, and 7 bases lay in between. DNA of the CDR3: TGTGCCAGCAGGGACAGTTACAATGAGCAGTTCTTC. This gives the protein CASRDSYNEQFF.

J is TRBJ1-1 and V is TRBV28; the D gene is possibly TRBD1 (6 bases). The CDR3 contains 16 residues. Trimming removed 5 bases from V and 2 bases from J, with 18 bases in between. Per germline, CDR1 MDHEN and CDR2 SYDVKM. The CDR3 DNA reads TGTGCCAGCAGTCAATCGGACAGCTGGGGAAACACTGAAGCTTTCTTT. Its protein is CASSQSDSWGNTEAFF.

This clone came up a few times. The J gene is TRBJ2-2, the V gene TRBV19; D is unresolved. Per the germline V gene, CDR1 is LNHDA and CDR2 is SQIVND (reference sequence). V shed 3 bases and J shed 7 bases, with 9 bases lying between them. The CDR3 has 13 residues. The CDR3 sequence is CASSIPIGGELFF. The CDR3 nucleotides are TGTGCCAGTAGTATCCCGATCGGCGGGGAGCTGTTTTTT.

The rearrangement joins TRBV9 to TRBJ2-3; 14 positions agree with TRBD2. Germline V gives CDR1 SGDLS, CDR2 YYNGEE. The CDR3 sequence is 16 residues long. V dropped 4 bases and J dropped 6; count of bases not matched to a gene: 7. CDR3 sequence: CASSFGTSGGRDTQYF. Written as DNA, the CDR3 is TGTGCCAGCAGCTTTGGGACTAGCGGGGGTCGTGATACGCAGTATTTT.

The chain uses TRBV7-6 and TRBJ1-6; 8 bases match TRBD1. Germline V lookup: CDR1 SGHVS, CDR2 FNYEAQ. J was trimmed by 14 bases and V by 5 bases; bases with no gene match: 17. The CDR3 totals 16 residues. The CDR3 protein is CASSPATRDRRSTLHF. CDR3 nucleotides: TGTGCCAGCAGCCCAGCGACCAGGGACAGGCGTTCCACCCTCCACTTT.

This clone was seen only a few times. This sequence joins TRBV5-4 and TRBJ2-1, with TRBD2 identical over 9 bases. Trimming took 0 bases from V and 2 from J; bases not matched to a gene: 0. Germline V CDR1 and CDR2: SGHNT, YYREEE (reference sequence). CDR3 length: 15 amino acids. Written as DNA, the CDR3 is TGTGCCAGCAGCTTGGGCGGGGGGGCCTACAATGAGCAGTTCTTC. Protein product: CASSLGGGAYNEQFF.

The chain combines TRBV19 with TRBJ2-2, with 7 positions matching TRBD1. The CDR3 consists of 16 residues. V dropped 5 bases and J dropped 2; count of bases not matched to a gene: 8. Looked up from germline, CDR1 is LNHDA and CDR2 is SQIVND (reference sequence). DNA for the CDR3: TGTGCCAGTAGTCCGGCGACAGGGATTAACACCGGGGAGCTGTTTTTT. This gives the protein CASSPATGINTGELFF.

This chain links TRBV27 with TRBJ2-2, with D hard to call. Germline assignment: CDR1 MNHEY and CDR2 SMNVEV (reference sequence). Trimming removed 5 bases from V and 0 bases from J, with 13 bases in between. CDR3 length: 16 amino acids. The CDR3 DNA follows: TGTGCCAGCAGTCTCACATGGGCCACGAACACCGGGGAGCTGTTTTTT. This sequence encodes CASSLTWATNTGELFF.

In its sample, this clone was seen a few times. CDR3 sequence (DNA): TGTGCCAGCAGCTTAGGGGGGGAGAATACGCAGTATTTT. Its protein is CASSLGGENTQYF. This rearrangement joins TRBV7-3 to TRBJ2-3; 7 bases align to TRBD2. The V and J ends lost 2 bases and 7 bases, in that order; junction bases with no gene match: 3. The germline V gene encodes CDR1 SGHTA and CDR2 FQGTGA. This CDR3 has 13 amino acids. Based on the CDR3 plus reference TRBV7-3 and TRBJ2-3, the full variable domain is GAGVSQTPSNKVTEKGKYVELRCDPISGHTALYWYRQSLGQGPEFLIYFQGTGAADDSGLPNDRFFAVRPEGSVSTLKIQRTERGDSAVYLCASSLGGENTQYFGPGTRLTVL.